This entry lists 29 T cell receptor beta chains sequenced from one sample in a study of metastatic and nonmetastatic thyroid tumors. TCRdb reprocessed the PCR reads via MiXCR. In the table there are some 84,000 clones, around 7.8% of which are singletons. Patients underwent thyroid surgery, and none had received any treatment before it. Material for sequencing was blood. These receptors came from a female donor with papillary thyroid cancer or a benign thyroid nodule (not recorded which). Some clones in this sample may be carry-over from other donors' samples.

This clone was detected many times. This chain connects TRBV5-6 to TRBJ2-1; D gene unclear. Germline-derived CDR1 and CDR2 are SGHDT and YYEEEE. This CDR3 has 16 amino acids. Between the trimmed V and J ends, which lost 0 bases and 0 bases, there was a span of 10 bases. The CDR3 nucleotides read TGTGCCAGCAGCTTGGTTGCCAGAAGCTCCTACAATGAGCAGTTCTTC. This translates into CASSLVARSSYNEQFF. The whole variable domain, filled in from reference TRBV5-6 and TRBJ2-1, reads DAGVTQSPTHLIKTRGQQVTLRCSPKSGHDTVSWYQQALGQGPQFIFQYYEEEERQRGNFPDRFSGHQFPNYSSELNVNALLLGDSALYLCASSLVARSSYNEQFFGPGTRLTVL.

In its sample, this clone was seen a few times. The CDR3 sequence is CASSYRRQGRNTGELFF. The CDR3 DNA follows: TGTGCCAGCAGTTACCGTAGACAGGGTAGGAACACCGGGGAGCTGTTTTTT. The chain links TRBV6-2 or TRBV6-3 to TRBJ2-2; 7 bases map to TRBD1. Unmatched junction bases numbered 7, after V lost 2 bases and J lost 1 base. The CDR3 is 17 residues long. Germline V gives CDR1 MNHEY, CDR2 SVGEGT.

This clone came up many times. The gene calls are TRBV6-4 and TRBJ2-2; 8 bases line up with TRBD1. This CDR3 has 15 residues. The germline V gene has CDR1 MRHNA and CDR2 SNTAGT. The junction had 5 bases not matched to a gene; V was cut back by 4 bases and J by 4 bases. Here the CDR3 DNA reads TGTGCCAGCAGTGGACAGGGGTCGGGCACCGGGGAGCTGTTTTTT. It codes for CASSGQGSGTGELFF.

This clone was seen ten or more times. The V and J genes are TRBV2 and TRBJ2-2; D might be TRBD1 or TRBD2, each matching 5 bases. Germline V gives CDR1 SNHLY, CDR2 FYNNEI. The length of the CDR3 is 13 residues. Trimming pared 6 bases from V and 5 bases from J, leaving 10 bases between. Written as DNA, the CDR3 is TGTGCCAGCAGCGGGACGCCTACCGGGGAGCTGTTTTTT. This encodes CASSGTPTGELFF.

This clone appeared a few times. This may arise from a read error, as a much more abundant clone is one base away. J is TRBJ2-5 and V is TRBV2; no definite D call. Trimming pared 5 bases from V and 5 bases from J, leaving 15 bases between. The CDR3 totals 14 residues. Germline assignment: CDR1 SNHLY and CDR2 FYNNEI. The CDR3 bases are TGTGCCAGCAGTAACGGGTTCTCCGGGGAGACCCAGTACTTC. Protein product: CASSNGFSGETQYF.

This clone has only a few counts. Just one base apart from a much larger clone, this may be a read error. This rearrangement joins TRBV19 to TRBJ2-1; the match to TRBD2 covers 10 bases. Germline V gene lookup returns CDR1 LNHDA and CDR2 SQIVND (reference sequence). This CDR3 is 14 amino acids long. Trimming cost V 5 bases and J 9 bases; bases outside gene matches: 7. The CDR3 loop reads CASSRRLAGSEQFF. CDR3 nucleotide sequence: TGTGCCAGTAGTCGAAGACTAGCGGGCAGTGAGCAGTTCTTC. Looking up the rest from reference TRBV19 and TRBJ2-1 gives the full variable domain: DGGITQSPKYLFRKEGQNVTLSCEQNLNHDAMYWYRQDPGQGLRLIYYSQIVNDFQKGDIAEGYSVSREKKESFPLTVTSAQKNPTAFYLCASSRRLAGSEQFFGPGTRLTVL.

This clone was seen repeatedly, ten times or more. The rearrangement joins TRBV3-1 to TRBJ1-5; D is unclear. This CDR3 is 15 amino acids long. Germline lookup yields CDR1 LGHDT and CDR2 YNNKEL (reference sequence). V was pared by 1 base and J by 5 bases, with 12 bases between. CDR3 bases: TGTGCCAGCAGCCAAGGCAGAGGAAGGGATCAGCCCCAGCATTTT. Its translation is CASSQGRGRDQPQHF.

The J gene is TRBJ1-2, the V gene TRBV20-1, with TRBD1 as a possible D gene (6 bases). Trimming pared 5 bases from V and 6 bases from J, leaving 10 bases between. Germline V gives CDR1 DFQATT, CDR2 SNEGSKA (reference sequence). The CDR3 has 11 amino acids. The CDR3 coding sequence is TGCAGTGCTCCCGACAGGCATGGCTACACCTTC. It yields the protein CSAPDRHGYTF.

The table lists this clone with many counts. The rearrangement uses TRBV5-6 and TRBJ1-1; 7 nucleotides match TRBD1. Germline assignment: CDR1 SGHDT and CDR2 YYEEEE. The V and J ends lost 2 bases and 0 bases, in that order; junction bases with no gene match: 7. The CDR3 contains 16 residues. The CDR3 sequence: CASSFRGAKMNTEAFF. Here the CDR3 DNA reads TGTGCCAGCAGCTTCAGGGGGGCGAAAATGAACACTGAAGCTTTCTTT.

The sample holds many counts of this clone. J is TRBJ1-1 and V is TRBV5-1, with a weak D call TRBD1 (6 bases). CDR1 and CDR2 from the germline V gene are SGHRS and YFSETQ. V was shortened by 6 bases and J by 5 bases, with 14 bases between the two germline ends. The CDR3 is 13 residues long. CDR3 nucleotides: TGCGCCAGCAACAGGGAGGGGAGGACTGAAGCTTTCTTT. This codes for CASNREGRTEAFF.

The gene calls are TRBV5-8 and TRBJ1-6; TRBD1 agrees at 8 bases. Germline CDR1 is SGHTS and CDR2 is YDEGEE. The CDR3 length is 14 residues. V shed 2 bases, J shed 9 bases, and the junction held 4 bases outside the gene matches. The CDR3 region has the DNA TGTGCCAGCAGCTTAGACAGGGGTGGTTCACCCCTCCACTTT. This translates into CASSLDRGGSPLHF.

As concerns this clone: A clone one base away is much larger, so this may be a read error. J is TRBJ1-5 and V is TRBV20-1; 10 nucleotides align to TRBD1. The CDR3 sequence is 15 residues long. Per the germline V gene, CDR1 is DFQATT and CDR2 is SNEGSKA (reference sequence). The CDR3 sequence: CTVRAGTGVNQPQHF. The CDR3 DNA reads TGCACTGTCAGAGCCGGGACAGGGGTCAATCAGCCCCAGCATTTT.

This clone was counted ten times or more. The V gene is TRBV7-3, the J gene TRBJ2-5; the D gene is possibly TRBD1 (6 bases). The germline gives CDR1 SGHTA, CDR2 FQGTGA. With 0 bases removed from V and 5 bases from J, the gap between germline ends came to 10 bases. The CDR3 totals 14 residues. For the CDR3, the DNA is TGTGCCAGCAGCTTAACGGGGGCGAGGGAGACCCAGTACTTC. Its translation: CASSLTGARETQYF.

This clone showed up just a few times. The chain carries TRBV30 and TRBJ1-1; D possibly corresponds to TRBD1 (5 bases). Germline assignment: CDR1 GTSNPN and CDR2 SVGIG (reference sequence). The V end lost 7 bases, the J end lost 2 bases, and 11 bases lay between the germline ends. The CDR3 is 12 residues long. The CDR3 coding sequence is TGTGCCTTAGGACAATATAACACTGAAGCTTTCTTT. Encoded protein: CALGQYNTEAFF.

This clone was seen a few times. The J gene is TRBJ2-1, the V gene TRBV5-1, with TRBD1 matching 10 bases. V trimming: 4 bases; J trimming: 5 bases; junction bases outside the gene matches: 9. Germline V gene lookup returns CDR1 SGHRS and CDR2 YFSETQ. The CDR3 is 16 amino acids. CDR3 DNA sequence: TGCGCCAGCAGCCCCATGGGACAGGGGATTAACAATGAGCAGTTCTTC. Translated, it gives CASSPMGQGINNEQFF.

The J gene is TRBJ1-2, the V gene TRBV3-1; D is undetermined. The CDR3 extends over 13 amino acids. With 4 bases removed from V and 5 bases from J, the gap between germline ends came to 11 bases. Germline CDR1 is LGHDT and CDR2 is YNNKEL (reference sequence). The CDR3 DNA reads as TGTGCCAGCAGCCTAAGTGAAGGGTATGGCTACACCTTC. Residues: CASSLSEGYGYTF.

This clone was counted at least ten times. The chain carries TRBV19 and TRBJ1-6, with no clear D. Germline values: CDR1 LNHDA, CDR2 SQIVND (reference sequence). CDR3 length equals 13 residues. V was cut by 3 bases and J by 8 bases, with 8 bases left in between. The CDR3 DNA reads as TGTGCCAGTAGTATGTACGATGATTCACCCCTCCACTTT. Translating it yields CASSMYDDSPLHF. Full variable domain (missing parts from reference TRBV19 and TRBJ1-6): DGGITQSPKYLFRKEGQNVTLSCEQNLNHDAMYWYRQDPGQGLRLIYYSQIVNDFQKGDIAEGYSVSREKKESFPLTVTSAQKNPTAFYLCASSMYDDSPLHFGNGTRLTVT.

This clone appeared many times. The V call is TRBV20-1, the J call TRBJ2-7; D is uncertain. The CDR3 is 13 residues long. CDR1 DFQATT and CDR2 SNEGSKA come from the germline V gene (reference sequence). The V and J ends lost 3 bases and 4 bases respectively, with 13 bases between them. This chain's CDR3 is CSARSPLSYEQYF. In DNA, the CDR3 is TGCAGTGCTAGGTCGCCCCTTTCTTACGAGCAGTACTTC.

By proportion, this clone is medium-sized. This CDR3 is CASSHRGNIQYF. CDR3 DNA sequence: TGTGCCAGCAGTCACAGGGGCAACATTCAGTACTTC. The gene calls are TRBV6-2 or TRBV6-3 and TRBJ2-4, with 7 positions matching TRBD1. The CDR3 runs to 12 residues. In germline, CDR1 is MNHEY, CDR2 SVGEGT. Trimming at V came to 5 bases and at J to 7 bases, leaving 2 bases not matched to a gene.

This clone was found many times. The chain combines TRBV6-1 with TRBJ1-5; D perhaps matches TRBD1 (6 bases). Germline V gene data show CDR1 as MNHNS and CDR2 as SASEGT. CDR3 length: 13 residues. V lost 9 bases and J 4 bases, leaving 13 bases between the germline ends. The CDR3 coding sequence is TGTGCCAGTGCAGGGGATTGGAATCAGCCCCAGCATTTT. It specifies CASAGDWNQPQHF.

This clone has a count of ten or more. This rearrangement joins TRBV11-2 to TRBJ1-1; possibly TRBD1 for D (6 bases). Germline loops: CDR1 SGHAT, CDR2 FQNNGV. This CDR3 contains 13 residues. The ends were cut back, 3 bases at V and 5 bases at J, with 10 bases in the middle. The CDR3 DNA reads TGTGCCAGCAGCTTCCCGGACAGAACTGAAGCTTTCTTT. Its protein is CASSFPDRTEAFF.

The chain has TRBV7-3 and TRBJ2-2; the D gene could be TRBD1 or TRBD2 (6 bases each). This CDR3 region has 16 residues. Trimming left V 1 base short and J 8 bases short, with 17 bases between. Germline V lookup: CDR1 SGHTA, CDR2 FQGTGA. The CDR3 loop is CASSLIQGSGTGELFF. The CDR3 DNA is TGTGCCAGCAGCTTAATACAGGGTAGCGGCACTGGGGAGCTGTTTTTT.

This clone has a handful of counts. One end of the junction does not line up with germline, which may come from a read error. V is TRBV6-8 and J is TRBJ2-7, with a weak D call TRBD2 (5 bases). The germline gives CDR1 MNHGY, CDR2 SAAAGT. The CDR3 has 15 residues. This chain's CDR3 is CVSIHPGIPSGEQYF. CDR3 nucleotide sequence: TGTGTCAGCATCCACCCCGGGATTCCCAGTGGGGAGCAGTACTTC.

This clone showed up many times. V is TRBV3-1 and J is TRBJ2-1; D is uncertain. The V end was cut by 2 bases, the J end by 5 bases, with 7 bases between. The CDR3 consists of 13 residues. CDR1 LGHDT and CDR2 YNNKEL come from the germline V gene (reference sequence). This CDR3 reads CASSQWNNNEQFF. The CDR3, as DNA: TGTGCCAGCAGCCAATGGAACAACAATGAGCAGTTCTTC.

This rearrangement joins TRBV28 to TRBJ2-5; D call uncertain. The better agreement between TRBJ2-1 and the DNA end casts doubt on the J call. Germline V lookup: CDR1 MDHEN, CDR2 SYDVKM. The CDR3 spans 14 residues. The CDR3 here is CASRLQAIKGEQFF. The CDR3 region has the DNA TGTGCCAGCAGACTCCAGGCTATTAAGGGTGAGCAGTTCTTC.

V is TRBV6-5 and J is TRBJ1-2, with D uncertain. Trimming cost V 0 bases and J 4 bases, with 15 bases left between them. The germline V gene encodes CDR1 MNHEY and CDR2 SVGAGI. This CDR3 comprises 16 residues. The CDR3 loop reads CASSYSGWAGAYGYTF. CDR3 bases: TGTGCCAGCAGTTACTCGGGCTGGGCAGGTGCCTATGGCTACACCTTC.

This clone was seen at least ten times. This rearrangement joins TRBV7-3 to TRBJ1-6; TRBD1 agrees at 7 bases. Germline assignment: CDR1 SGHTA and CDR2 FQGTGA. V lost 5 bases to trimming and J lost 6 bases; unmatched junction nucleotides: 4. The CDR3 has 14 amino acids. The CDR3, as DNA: TGTGCCAGCAGCCTTGGACAGGTTAATTCACCCCTCCACTTT. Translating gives CASSLGQVNSPLHF.

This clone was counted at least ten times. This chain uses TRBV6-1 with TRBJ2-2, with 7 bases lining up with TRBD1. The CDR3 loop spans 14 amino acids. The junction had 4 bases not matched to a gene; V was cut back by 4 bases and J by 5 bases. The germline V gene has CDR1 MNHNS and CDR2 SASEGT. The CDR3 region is CASSAGTETGELFF. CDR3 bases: TGTGCCAGCAGTGCCGGGACAGAAACCGGGGAGCTGTTTTTT.

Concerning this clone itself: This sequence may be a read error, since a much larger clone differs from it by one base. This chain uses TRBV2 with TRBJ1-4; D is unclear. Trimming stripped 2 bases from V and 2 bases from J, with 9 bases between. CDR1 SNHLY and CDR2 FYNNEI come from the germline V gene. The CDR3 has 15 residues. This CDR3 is CASSESVGTNEKLFF. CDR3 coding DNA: TGTGCCAGCAGTGAAAGCGTGGGCACTAATGAAAAACTGTTTTTT. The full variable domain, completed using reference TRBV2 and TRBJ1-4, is EPEVTQTPSHQVTQMGQEVILRCVPISNHLYFYWYRQILGQKVEFLVSFYNNEISEKSEIFDDQFSVERPDGSNFTLKIRSTKLEDSAMYFCASSESVGTNEKLFFGSGTQLSVL.